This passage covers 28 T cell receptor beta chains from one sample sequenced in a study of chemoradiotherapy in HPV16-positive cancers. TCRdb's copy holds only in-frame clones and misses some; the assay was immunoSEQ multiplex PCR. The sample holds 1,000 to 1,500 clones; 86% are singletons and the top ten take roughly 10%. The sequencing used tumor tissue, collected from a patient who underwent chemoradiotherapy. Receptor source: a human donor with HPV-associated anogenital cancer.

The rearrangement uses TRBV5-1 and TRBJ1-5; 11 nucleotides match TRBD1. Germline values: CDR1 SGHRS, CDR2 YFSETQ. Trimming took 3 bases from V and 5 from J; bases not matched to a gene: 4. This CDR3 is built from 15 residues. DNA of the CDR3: TGCGCCAGCAGCTGGACAGGGGGCAAGGATCAGCCCCAGCATTTT. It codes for CASSWTGGKDQPQHF.

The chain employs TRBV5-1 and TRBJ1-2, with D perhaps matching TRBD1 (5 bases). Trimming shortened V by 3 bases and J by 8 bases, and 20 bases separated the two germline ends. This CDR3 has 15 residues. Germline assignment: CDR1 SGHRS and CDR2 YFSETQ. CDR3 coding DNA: TGCGCCAGCAGCTCCGAGCCCGGGACGGGTGGAGGCTACACCTTC. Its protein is CASSSEPGTGGGYTF.

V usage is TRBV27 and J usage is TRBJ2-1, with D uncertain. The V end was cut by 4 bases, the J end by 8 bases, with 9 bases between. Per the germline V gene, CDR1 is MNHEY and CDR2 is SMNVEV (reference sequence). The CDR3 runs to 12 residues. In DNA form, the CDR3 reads TGTGCCAGCAGTTCCTTGCCCCATGAGCAGTTCTTC. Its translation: CASSSLPHEQFF.

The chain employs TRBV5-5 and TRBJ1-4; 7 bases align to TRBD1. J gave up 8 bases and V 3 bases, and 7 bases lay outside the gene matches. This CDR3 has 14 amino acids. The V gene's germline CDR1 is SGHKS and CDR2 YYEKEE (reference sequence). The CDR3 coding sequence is TGTGCCAGCAGCTACGGGACAGTAAGAGAAAAACTGTTTTTT. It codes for CASSYGTVREKLFF.

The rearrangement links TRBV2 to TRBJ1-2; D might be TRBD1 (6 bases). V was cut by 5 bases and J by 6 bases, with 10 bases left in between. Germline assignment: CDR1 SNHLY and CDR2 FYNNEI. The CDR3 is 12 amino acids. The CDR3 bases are TGTGCCAGCAGTTTGCAGGGGAATGGCTACACCTTC. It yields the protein CASSLQGNGYTF.

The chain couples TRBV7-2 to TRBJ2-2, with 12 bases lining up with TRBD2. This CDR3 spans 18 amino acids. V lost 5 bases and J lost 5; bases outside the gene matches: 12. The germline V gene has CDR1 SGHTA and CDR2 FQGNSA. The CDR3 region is CASSEPGLAGSKTGELFF. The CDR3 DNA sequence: TGTGCCAGCAGCGAGCCGGGACTAGCGGGCTCCAAGACCGGGGAGCTGTTTTTT.

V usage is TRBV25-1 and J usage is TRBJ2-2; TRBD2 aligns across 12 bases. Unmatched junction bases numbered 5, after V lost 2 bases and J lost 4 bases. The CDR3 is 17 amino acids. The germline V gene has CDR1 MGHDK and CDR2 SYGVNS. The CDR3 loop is CASSELAGGPSTGELFF. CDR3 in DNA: TGTGCCAGCAGTGAACTAGCGGGAGGGCCAAGCACCGGGGAGCTGTTTTTT. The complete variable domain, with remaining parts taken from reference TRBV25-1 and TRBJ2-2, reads EADIYQTPRYLVIGTGKKITLECSQTMGHDKMYWYQQDPGMELHLIHYSYGVNSTEKGDLSSESTVSRIRTEHFPLTLESARPSHTSQYLCASSELAGGPSTGELFFGEGSRLTVL.

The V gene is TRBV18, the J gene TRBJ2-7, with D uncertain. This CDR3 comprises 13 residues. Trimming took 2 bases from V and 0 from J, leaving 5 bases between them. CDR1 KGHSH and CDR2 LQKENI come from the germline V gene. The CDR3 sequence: CASSPSSSYEQYF. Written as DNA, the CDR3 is TGTGCCAGCTCACCAAGTAGCTCCTACGAGCAGTACTTC. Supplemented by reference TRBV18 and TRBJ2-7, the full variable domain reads NAGVMQNPRHLVRRRGQEARLRCSPMKGHSHVYWYRQLPEEGLKFMVYLQKENIIDESGMPKERFSAEFPKEGPSILRIQQVVRGDSAAYFCASSPSSSYEQYFGPGTRLTVT.

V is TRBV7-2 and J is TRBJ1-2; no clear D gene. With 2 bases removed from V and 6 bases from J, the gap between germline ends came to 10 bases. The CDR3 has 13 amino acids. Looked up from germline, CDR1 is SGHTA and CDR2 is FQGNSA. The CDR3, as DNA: TGTGCCAGCAGCTTAACCACCTCGGATGGCTACACCTTC. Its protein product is CASSLTTSDGYTF.

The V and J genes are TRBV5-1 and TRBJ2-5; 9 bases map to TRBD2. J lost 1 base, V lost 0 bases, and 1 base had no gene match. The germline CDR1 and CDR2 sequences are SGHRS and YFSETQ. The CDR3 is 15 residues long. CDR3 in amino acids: CASSLASGTQETQYF. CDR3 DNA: TGCGCCAGCAGCTTGGCTAGCGGGACCCAAGAGACCCAGTACTTC.

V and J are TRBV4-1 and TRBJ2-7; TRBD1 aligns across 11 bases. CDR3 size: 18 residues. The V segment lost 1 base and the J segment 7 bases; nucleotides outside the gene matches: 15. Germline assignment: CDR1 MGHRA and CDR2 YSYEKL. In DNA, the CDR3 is TGCGCCAGCAGCCAAGGAGAATTAGGCGGACAGGGGGCGCGGGAGCAGTACTTC. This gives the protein CASSQGELGGQGAREQYF.

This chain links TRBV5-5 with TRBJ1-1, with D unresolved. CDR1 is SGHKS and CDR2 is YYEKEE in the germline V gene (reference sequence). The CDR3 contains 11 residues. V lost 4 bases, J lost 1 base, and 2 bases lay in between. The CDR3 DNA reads TGTGCCAGCAGCCCGAACACTGAAGCTTTCTTT. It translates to CASSPNTEAFF.

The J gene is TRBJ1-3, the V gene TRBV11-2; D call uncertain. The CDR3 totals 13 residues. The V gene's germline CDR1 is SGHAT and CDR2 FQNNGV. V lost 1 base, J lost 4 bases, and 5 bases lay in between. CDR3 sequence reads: CASSLGLGNTIYF. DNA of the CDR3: TGTGCCAGCAGCTTAGGTTTGGGAAACACCATATATTTT.

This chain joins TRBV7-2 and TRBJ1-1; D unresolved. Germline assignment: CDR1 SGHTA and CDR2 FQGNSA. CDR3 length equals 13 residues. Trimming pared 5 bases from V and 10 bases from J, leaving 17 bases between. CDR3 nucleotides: TGTGCCAGCAGCCCGCCCCCGAGCCCTGTAGCTTTCTTT. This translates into CASSPPPSPVAFF.

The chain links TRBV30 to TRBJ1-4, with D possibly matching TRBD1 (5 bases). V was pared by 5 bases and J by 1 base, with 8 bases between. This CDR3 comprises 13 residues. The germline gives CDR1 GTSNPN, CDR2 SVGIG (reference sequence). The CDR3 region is CAWAGGTNEKLFF. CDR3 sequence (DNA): TGTGCCTGGGCTGGGGGAACTAATGAAAAACTGTTTTTT. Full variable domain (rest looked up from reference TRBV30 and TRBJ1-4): SQTIHQWPATLVQPVGSPLSLECTVEGTSNPNLYWYRQAAGRGLQLLFYSVGIGQISSEVPQNLSASRPQDRQFILSSKKLLLSDSGFYLCAWAGGTNEKLFFGSGTQLSVL.

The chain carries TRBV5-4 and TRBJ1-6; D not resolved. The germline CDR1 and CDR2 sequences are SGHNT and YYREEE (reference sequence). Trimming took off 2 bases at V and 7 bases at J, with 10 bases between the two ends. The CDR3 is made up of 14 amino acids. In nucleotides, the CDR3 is TGTGCCAGCAGCTTCCGGGGAGTAAATTCACCCCTCCACTTT. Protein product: CASSFRGVNSPLHF.

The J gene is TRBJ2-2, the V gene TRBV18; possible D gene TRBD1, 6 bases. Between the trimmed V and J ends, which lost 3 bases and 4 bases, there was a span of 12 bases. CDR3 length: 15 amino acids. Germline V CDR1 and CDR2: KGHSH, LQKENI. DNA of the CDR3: TGTGCCAGCTCACCCCACCCAGGGGCCACCGGGGAGCTGTTTTTT. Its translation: CASSPHPGATGELFF. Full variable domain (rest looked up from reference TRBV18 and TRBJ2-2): NAGVMQNPRHLVRRRGQEARLRCSPMKGHSHVYWYRQLPEEGLKFMVYLQKENIIDESGMPKERFSAEFPKEGPSILRIQQVVRGDSAAYFCASSPHPGATGELFFGEGSRLTVL.

CDR3 coding DNA: TGTGCCAGCAGCGACCAACCGGGACTAGCAGCAGATACGCAGTATTTT. This encodes CASSDQPGLAADTQYF. The V gene is TRBV7-9, the J gene TRBJ2-3; 9 bases line up with TRBD2. This CDR3 spans 16 amino acids. V shed 5 bases, J shed 4 bases, and the junction held 10 bases outside the gene matches. The germline V gene has CDR1 SEHNR and CDR2 FQNEAQ (reference sequence).

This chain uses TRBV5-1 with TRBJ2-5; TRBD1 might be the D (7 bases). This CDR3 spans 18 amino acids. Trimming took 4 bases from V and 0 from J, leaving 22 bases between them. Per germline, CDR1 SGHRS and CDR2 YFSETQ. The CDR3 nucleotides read TGCGCCAGCAGCCCCGGAGGGACAGCGACGAGGAACCAAGAGACCCAGTACTTC. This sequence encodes CASSPGGTATRNQETQYF.

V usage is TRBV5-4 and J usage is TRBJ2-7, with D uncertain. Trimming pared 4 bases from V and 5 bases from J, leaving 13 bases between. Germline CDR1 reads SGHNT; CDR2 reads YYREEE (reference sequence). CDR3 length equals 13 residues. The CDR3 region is CASSNQVWDEQYF. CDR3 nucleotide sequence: TGTGCCAGCAGCAACCAGGTGTGGGACGAGCAGTACTTC.

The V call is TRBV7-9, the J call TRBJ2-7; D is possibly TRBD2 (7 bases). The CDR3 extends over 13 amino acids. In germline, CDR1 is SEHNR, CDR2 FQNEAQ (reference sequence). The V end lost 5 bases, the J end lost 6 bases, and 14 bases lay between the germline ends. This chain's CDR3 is CASSAGAAGEQYF. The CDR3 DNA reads TGTGCCAGCAGCGCGGGGGCAGCAGGCGAGCAGTACTTC.

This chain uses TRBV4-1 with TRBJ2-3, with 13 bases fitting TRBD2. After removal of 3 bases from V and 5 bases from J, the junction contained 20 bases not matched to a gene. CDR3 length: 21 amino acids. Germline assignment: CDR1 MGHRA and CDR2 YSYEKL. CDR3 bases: TGCGCCAGCAGCCATCTACTTCGCCCGGGACTAGCGGGATTGGGGGTAGATACGCAGTATTTT. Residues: CASSHLLRPGLAGLGVDTQYF.

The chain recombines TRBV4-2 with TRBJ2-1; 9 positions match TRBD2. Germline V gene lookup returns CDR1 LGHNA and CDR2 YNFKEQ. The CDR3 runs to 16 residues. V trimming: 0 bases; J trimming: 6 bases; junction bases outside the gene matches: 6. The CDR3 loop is CASSQDGSGSVNEQFF. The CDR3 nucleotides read TGTGCCAGCAGCCAAGATGGTAGCGGGAGTGTCAATGAGCAGTTCTTC.

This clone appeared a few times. The CDR3 spells CASRRTGGGNIQYF. CDR3 coding DNA: TGTGCCAGCAGGCGGACAGGGGGGGGAAACATTCAGTACTTC. V gene TRBV27 combines with J gene TRBJ2-4; 10 nucleotides line up with TRBD1. CDR1 is MNHEY, CDR2 SMNVEV, per germline (reference sequence). V was clipped by 6 bases and J by 6 bases; unmatched bases: 5. CDR3 size: 14 residues.

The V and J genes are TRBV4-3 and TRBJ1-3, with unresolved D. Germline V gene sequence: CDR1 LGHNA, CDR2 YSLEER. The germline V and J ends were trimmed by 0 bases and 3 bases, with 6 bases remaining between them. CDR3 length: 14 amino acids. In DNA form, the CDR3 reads TGCGCCAGCAGCCAAGATCGGGGTGGAAACACCATATATTTT. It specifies CASSQDRGGNTIYF.

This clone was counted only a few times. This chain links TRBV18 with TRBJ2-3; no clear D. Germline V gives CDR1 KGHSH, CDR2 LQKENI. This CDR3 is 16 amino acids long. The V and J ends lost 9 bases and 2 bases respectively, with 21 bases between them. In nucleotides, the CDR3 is TGTGCCAGTCGAAAGGGCCAACCTATTTCCACAGATACGCAGTATTTT. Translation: CASRKGQPISTDTQYF.

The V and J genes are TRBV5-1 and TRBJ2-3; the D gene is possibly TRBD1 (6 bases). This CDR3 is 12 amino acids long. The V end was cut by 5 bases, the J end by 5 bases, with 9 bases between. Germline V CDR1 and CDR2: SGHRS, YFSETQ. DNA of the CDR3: TGCGCCAGCAGGACGGACAGAGATACGCAGTATTTT. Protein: CASRTDRDTQYF.

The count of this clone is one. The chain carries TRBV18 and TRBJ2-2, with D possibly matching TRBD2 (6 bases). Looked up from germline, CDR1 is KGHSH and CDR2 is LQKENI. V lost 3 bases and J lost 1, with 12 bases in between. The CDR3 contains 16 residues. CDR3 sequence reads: CASSPPGLRNTGELFF. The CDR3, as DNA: TGTGCCAGCTCACCCCCGGGACTTAGGAACACCGGGGAGCTGTTTTTT.